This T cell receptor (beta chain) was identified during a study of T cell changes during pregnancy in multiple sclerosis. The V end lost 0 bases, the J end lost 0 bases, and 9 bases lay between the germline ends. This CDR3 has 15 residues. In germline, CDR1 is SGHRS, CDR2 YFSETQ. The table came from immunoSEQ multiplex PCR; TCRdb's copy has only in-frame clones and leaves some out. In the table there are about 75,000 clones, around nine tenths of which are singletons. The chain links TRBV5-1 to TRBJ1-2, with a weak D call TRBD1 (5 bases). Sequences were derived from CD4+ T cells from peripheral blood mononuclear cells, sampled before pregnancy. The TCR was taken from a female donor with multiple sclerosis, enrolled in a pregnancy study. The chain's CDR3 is CASSLDRPSNYGYTF. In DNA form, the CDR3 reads TGCGCCAGCAGCTTGGACAGGCCCTCTAACTATGGCTACACCTTC.